This T cell receptor (beta chain) is from a study of T cell repertoires in cytomegalovirus infection. The length of the CDR3 is 16 residues. CDR1 is MNHEY, CDR2 SVGAGI, per germline. Study results and caveats: HLA-C-restricted, CMV-specific TCR beta clonotypes were dominant ex vivo. Summed public TCR beta family frequency identified CMV carriers bearing the relevant HLA.

Each CDR3 protein gets one entry after TCRdb re-called the reads with MiXCR. This table holds nearly 450,000 distinct CDR3 sequences, approximately 31% found once. As concerns this clonotype: Its antigen is undetermined. The germline gene is not matched at one end of the junction; a read error may be the cause.

The clonotype comes from a human donor in good health (CMV status not recorded). Some clones in this sample may be carry-over from other donors' samples. The sequencing sample was made of PBMCs. This sequence joins TRBV6-5 and TRBJ2-2; D is perhaps TRBD2 (5 bases). DNA of the CDR3: TGTGCCAGCCGGAGAACCGGCGCCGCGAACACCGGGGAGATGTTTTTT. Translating it yields CASRRTGAANTGEMFF.